Sequencing of this T cell receptor (beta chain) was carried out in a study of T cell changes during pregnancy in multiple sclerosis (dated by TCRdb to about 2019). Looking at the study overall: In women with multiple sclerosis, the researchers looked at how the T cell repertoire shifted as pregnancy progressed.

From the germline V gene (reference sequence), CDR1 is LNHDA and CDR2 is SQIVND. The CDR3 holds 15 amino acids from the cysteine to the phenylalanine. The retained sequence is limited to the CDR3, 45 bases, with the frame set at the first base. V ends up 5 bases short and J 3 bases short, with an unmatched junction base count of 9. To prepare the library, the immunoSEQ multiplex PCR assay was applied. TCRdb provides this immuneACCESS table in a form limited to in-frame rearrangements. Some clones are lacking; in checked studies, under half of them reflect an unresolved V gene, and why the rest are absent is not known. The sample table records about 57,000 clones; 93% of these occur just once. The top ten clones comprise over 1.5% of the sample. Regarding this clone: There is no known antigen for this receptor. No qualities accompany the bases; no much larger clone lies one base away.

Sample: peripheral blood, taken after pregnancy. The TCR comes from a female donor with multiple sclerosis, enrolled in a pregnancy study. This receptor chain uses TRBV19 and TRBJ2-7; 8 bases in between match TRBD1. For the CDR3, the sequence is CASSPRQGMNYEQYF. The base sequence is TGTGCCAGTAGTCCCCGACAGGGGATGAACTACGAGCAGTACTTC.